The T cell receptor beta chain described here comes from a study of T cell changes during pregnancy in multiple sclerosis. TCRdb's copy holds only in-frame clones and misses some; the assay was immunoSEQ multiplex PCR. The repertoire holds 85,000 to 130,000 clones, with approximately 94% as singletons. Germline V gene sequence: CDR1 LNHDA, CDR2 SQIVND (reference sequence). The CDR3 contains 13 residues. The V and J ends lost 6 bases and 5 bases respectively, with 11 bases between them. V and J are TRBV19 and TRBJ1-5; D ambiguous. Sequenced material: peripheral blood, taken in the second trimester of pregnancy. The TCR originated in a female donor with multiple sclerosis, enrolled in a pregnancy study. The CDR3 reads CASRQLPDQPQHF. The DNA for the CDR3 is TGTGCCAGTAGACAGCTACCGGATCAGCCCCAGCATTTT.